The present T cell receptor beta chain was sequenced within a study of T cell responses to AZD1222 COVID-19 vaccine. General observations from the study: Repertoire collection took place solely once the T cell response had peaked. Seropositive AZD1222 recipients at baseline numbered only five or six. Donors were mostly white British, more females; clonal diversity possibly underestimated. Within unmutated variant regions lay the reported targets of nearly half of spike-specific TCRs.

Produced via immunoSEQ multiplex PCR; TCRdb's table is partial and in-frame only. The sample shows approximately 110,000 clones, 87% of them seen only once. Points on this clone: The target antigen is unknown.

Germline CDR1 and CDR2: MDHEN and SYDVKM. The CDR3 extends over 16 amino acids. Trimming left V 6 bases short and J 1 base short, with 15 bases between. The chain carries TRBV28 and TRBJ2-2, with a tentative D call TRBD2 (5 bases). The origin of this receptor is an adult who received the AZD1222 COVID-19 vaccine. The source was peripheral blood, collected 28 days after the second AZD1222 dose. CDR3 residues: CASSPQEGVNTGELFF. The CDR3 bases are TGTGCCAGCAGCCCACAAGAGGGAGTGAACACCGGGGAGCTGTTTTTT.